This T cell receptor beta chain is from a study of T cells in Graves' hyperthyroidism and ophthalmopathy. At the level of the study: The authors collected peripheral blood at initial diagnosis, before any treatment.

This clonotype was observed at least ten times. As yet, its antigen is unknown. Whole-study results and caveats: Blood shared most expanded thyroid clonotypes above 0.001. Before onset, ophthalmopathy was predicted by the model a median roughly 6.8 months earlier.

Patients with uncontrolled infections, other autoimmune diseases, pregnancy or lactation were excluded. V lost 2 bases and J lost 1, with 12 bases in between. This CDR3 spans 15 amino acids. Germline V gives CDR1 MDHEN, CDR2 SYDVKM. Amplification yielded TCR beta CDR3 regions, with RNA transcripts as the source. A first-round RT-PCR of the TCR CDR3 used the HTBI primer set. TCRdb processed the multiplex PCR reads anew with MiXCR; each CDR3 protein has one entry. The repertoire holds around 620,000 distinct CDR3 sequences, with 15% to 20% as singletons. The chain employs TRBV28 and TRBJ2-7, with D uncertain. This sequence originates from a woman between 25 and 40 years old with Graves' hyperthyroidism. Sequences were obtained from blood. Written as DNA, the CDR3 is TGTGCCAGCAGTTTAGGTGGGGTAGGTTCCTACGAGCAGTACTTC. Its translation: CASSLGGVGSYEQYF.